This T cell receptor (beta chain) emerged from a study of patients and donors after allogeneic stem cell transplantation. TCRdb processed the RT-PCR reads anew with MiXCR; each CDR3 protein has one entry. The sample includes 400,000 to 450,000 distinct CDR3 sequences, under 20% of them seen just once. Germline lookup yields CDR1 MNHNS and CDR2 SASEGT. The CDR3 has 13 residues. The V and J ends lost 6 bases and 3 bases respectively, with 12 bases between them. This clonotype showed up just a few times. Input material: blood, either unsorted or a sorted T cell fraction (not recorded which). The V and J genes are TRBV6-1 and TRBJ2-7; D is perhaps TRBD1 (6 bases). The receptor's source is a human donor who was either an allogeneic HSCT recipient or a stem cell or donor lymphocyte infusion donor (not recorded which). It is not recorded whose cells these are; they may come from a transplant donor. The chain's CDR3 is CASRQGPSYEQYF. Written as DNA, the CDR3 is TGTGCCAGCAGACAGGGACCGAGCTACGAGCAGTACTTC.